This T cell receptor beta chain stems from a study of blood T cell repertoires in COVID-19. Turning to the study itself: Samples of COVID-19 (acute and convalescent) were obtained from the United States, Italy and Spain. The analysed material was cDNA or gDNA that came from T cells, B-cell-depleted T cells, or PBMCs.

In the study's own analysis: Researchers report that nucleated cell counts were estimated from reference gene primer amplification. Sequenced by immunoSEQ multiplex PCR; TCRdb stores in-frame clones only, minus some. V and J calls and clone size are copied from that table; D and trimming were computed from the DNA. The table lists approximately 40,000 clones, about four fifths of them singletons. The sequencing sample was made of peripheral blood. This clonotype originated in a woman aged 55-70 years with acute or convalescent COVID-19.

CDR3 nucleotide sequence: TGCGCCAGCAGCTTGGGTTGGGAGGCTGGAAAACTGTTTTTT. This encodes CASSLGWEAGKLFF. J is TRBJ1-4 and V is TRBV5-1; no clear D. The V end lost 0 bases, the J end lost 10 bases, and 13 bases lay between the germline ends. Germline V gene sequence: CDR1 SGHRS, CDR2 YFSETQ. CDR3 length: 14 amino acids. The whole variable domain, remainder taken from reference TRBV5-1 and TRBJ1-4, is KAGVTQTPRYLIKTRGQQVTLSCSPISGHRSVSWYQQTPGQGLQFLFEYFSETQRNKGNFPGRFSGRQFSNSRSEMNVSTLELGDSALYLCASSLGWEAGKLFFGSGTQLSVL.